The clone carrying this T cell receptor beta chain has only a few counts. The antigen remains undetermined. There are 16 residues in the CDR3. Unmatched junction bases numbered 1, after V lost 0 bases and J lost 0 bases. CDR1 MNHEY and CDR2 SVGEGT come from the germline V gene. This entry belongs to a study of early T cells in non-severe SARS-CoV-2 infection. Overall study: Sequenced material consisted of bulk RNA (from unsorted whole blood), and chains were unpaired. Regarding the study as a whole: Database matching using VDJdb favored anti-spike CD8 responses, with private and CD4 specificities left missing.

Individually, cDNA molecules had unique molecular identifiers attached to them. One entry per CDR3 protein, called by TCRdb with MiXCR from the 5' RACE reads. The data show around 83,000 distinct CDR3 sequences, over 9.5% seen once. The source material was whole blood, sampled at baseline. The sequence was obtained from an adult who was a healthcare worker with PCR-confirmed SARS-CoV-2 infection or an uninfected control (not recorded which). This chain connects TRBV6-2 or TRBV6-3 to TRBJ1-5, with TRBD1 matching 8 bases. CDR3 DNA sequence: TGTGCCAGCAGTTACTCGGACAGGGATAGCAATCAGCCCCAGCATTTT. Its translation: CASSYSDRDSNQPQHF.